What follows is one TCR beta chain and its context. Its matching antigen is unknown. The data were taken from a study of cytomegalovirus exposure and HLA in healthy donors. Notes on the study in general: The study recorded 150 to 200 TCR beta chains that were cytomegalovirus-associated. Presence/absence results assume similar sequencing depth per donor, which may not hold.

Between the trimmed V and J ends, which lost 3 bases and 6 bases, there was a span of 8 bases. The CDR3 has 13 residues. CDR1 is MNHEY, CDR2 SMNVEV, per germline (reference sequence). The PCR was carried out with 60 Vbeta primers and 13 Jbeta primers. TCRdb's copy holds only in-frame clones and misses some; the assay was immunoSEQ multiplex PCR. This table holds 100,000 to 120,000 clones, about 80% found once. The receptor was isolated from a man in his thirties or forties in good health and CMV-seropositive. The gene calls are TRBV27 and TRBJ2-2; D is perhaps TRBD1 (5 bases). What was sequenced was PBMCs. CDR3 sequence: CASSFYRSGELFF. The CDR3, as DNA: TGTGCCAGCAGTTTCTACAGGTCCGGGGAGCTGTTTTTT.